Following are 12 T cell receptor beta chains from one sample sequenced in a study of T cell responses to AZD1222 COVID-19 vaccine. Using immunoSEQ multiplex PCR, the repertoire was profiled, and TCRdb retains in-frame clones only, with some absent. The table shows over 110,000 clones, with roughly 90% occurring only once. Sequenced material: peripheral blood, taken 28 days after the second AZD1222 dose. Every receptor here comes from an adult who received the AZD1222 COVID-19 vaccine.

This chain connects TRBV28 to TRBJ1-2; D not certain. CDR1 and CDR2 from the germline V gene are MDHEN and SYDVKM. Trimming shortened V by 6 bases and J by 4 bases, and 12 bases separated the two germline ends. The CDR3 is 13 residues long. In nucleotides, the CDR3 is TGTGCCAGCAGCCCCGGTCACGTCTATGGCTACACCTTC. It codes for CASSPGHVYGYTF.

This clone counts as medium-sized. The chain joins TRBV6-2 or TRBV6-3 to TRBJ2-7, with a weak D call TRBD1 (5 bases). V dropped 2 bases and J dropped 7 bases, with 12 bases sitting between them. Looked up from germline, CDR1 is MNHEY and CDR2 is SVGEGT. CDR3 length: 13 amino acids. CDR3 DNA sequence: TGTGCCAGCAGTTACCCAGGGATGGTTGAGCAGTACTTC. Residues: CASSYPGMVEQYF.

This clone was observed a few times. V gene TRBV10-1 combines with J gene TRBJ1-1, with 10 bases identical to TRBD1. The CDR3 length is 23 residues. V lost 3 bases and J lost 1; bases outside the gene matches: 26. Per the germline V gene, CDR1 is WNHNN and CDR2 is SYGVQD (reference sequence). The CDR3 loop reads CASSDPNRDRGPKYPPPNTEAFF. The CDR3 DNA follows: TGCGCCAGCAGTGACCCTAACCGGGACAGGGGCCCGAAGTACCCCCCACCGAACACTGAAGCTTTCTTT.

This sequence joins TRBV5-6 and TRBJ2-7, with a tentative D call TRBD1 (6 bases). V was clipped by 1 base and J by 2 bases, with 10 bases between them. The CDR3 is 14 amino acids. CDR1 SGHDT and CDR2 YYEEEE come from the germline V gene. The CDR3 DNA is TGTGCCAGCAGCTTGTGGCCAGGGGCCTACGAGCAGTACGTC. Protein sequence: CASSLWPGAYEQYV.

The chain carries TRBV5-1 and TRBJ2-2; tentatively, D is TRBD1 or TRBD2 (5 bases each). The CDR3 is made up of 14 amino acids. Trimming removed 4 bases at V and 2 bases at J, with 9 bases between. Per germline, CDR1 SGHRS and CDR2 YFSETQ. This CDR3 reads CASSRDGNTGELFF. Written as DNA, the CDR3 is TGCGCCAGCAGCCGGGACGGAAACACCGGGGAGCTGTTTTTT.

The chain has TRBV19 and TRBJ1-6; TRBD1 is a possible D gene (5 bases). Trimming pared 5 bases from V and 4 bases from J, leaving 18 bases between. Looked up from germline, CDR1 is LNHDA and CDR2 is SQIVND (reference sequence). The CDR3 contains 17 residues. The CDR3 DNA reads as TGTGCCAGTAGTTCGGGACCGTCTCTGGCATATAATTCACCCCTCCACTTT. Protein product: CASSSGPSLAYNSPLHF.

The rearrangement links TRBV2 to TRBJ1-1; perhaps TRBD1 as D (5 bases). This CDR3 is 11 amino acids long. Germline V gene lookup returns CDR1 SNHLY and CDR2 FYNNEI. Trimming cost V 10 bases and J 1 base, with 7 bases left between them. CDR3 region: CATQGNTEAFF. In nucleotides, the CDR3 is TGTGCCACGCAGGGGAACACTGAAGCTTTCTTT.

The V and J genes are TRBV3-1 (or the pseudogene TRBV3-2) and TRBJ2-1; TRBD2 matches 7 bases. The CDR3 is made up of 14 amino acids. V was clipped by 7 bases and J by 9 bases; unmatched bases: 12. From germline, CDR1 is LGHDT and CDR2 YNNKEL (reference sequence). CDR3 region: CASTPDAGVGEQFF. The CDR3 bases are TGTGCCAGCACCCCCGACGCGGGGGTCGGTGAGCAGTTCTTC.

J is TRBJ2-2 and V is TRBV27; D remains ambiguous. Between the trimmed V and J ends, which lost 5 bases and 4 bases, there was a span of 14 bases. Per germline, CDR1 MNHEY and CDR2 SMNVEV (reference sequence). The length of the CDR3 is 15 residues. The CDR3 reads CASSPTGIGTGELFF. In DNA form, the CDR3 reads TGTGCCAGCAGTCCGACCGGAATTGGCACCGGGGAGCTGTTTTTT.

In this sample, this clone turned up a few times. The J gene is TRBJ2-1, the V gene TRBV6-2 or TRBV6-3; D call uncertain. The V gene's germline CDR1 is MNHEY and CDR2 SVGEGT. Trimming removed 3 bases at V and 7 bases at J, with 10 bases between. CDR3 length: 13 residues. CDR3 in DNA: TGTGCCAGCAGTTATCTTGGACCGAATGAGCAGTTCTTC. It is translated as CASSYLGPNEQFF.

The DNA for the CDR3 is TGTGCCAGCAGCTTTCCGAATTTAGATACGCAGTATTTT. Protein product: CASSFPNLDTQYF. This chain uses TRBV5-8 with TRBJ2-3; D uncertain. Germline CDR1 and CDR2: SGHTS and YDEGEE. The CDR3 contains 13 residues. V dropped 2 bases and J dropped 5 bases, with 9 bases sitting between them. Filled out from reference TRBV5-8 and TRBJ2-3, the complete variable domain reads EAGVTQSPTHLIKTRGQQATLRCSPISGHTSVYWYQQALGLGLQFLLWYDEGEERNRGNFPPRFSGRQFPNYSSELNVNALELEDSALYLCASSFPNLDTQYFGPGTRLTVL.

This chain links TRBV30 with TRBJ1-1; D is possibly TRBD1 (5 bases). Germline V lookup: CDR1 GTSNPN, CDR2 SVGIG (reference sequence). Trimming cost V 4 bases and J 5 bases, with 14 bases left between them. The CDR3 is 13 residues long. This chain's CDR3 is CAWTGRVGTEAFF. The CDR3 nucleotides are TGTGCCTGGACGGGCAGGGTGGGGACTGAAGCTTTCTTT.